This T cell receptor beta chain emerged from a study of blood T cell repertoires in COVID-19. CDR1 and CDR2 (germline): SNHLY, FYNNEI. After removal of 6 bases from V and 3 bases from J, the junction contained 16 bases not matched to a gene. The CDR3 is made up of 18 amino acids. Participants reported their clinical history, and cohort assignment relied on those reports. Sequenced by immunoSEQ multiplex PCR; TCRdb stores in-frame clones only, minus some. The sample holds more than 200,000 clones, roughly 88% seen once. The rearrangement joins TRBV2 to TRBJ1-5; TRBD1 agrees at 8 bases. The sequencing input was PBMCs or T cells enriched from blood (not recorded which). The receptor was isolated from a woman in her twenties or thirties who had been exposed to COVID-19. The DNA for the CDR3 is TGTGCCAGCAGAAAGCAGACTACCGGGACAGGTTTCAATCAGCCCCAGCATTTT. Its protein product is CASRKQTTGTGFNQPQHF.